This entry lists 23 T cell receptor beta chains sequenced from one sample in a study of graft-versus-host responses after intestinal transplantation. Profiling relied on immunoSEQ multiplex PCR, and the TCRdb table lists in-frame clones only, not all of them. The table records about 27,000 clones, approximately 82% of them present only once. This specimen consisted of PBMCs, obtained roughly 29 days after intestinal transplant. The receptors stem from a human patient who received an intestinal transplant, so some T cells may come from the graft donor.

The CDR3 loop reads CASSEAGGTGRGYEQYF. In nucleotides, the CDR3 is TGTGCCAGCAGTGAAGCGGGAGGGACAGGTCGCGGCTACGAGCAGTACTTC. The chain recombines TRBV6-1 with TRBJ2-7; tentative D call: TRBD1 (8 bases). Germline values: CDR1 MNHNS, CDR2 SASEGT. Trimming pared 0 bases from V and 3 bases from J, leaving 18 bases between. This CDR3 is 17 amino acids long.

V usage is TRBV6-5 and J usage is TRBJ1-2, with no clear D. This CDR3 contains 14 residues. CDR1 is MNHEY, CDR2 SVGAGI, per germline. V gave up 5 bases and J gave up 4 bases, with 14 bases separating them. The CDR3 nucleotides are TGTGCCAGCAGTAGCCTATTGGGAACCTATGGCTACACCTTC. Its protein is CASSSLLGTYGYTF.

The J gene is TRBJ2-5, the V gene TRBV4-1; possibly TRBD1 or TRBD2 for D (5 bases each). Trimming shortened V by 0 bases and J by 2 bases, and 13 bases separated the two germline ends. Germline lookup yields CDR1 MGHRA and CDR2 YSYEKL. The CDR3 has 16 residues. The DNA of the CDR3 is TGCGCCAGCAGCCAAGATGAGGGCAGGGAACAAGAGACCCAGTACTTC. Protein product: CASSQDEGREQETQYF.

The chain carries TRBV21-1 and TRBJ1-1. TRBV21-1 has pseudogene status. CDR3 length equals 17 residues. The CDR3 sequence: CASSKANPGHRYTEAFF. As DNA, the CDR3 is TGTGCCAGCAGCAAAGCTAACCCGGGCCATCGGTACACTGAAGCTTTCTTT.

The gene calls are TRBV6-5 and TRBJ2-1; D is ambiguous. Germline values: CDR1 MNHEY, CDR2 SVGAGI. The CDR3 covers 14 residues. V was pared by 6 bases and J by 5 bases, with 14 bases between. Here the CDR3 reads CASRFPGSNNEQFF. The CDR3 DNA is TGTGCCAGCAGATTCCCCGGGTCCAACAATGAGCAGTTCTTC.

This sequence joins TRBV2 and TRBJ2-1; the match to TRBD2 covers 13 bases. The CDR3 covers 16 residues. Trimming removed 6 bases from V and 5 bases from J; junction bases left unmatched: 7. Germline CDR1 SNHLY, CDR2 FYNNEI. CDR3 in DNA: TGTGCCAGCAGCAGACTAGCGGGGGGCCTAGACAATGAGCAGTTCTTC. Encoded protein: CASSRLAGGLDNEQFF.

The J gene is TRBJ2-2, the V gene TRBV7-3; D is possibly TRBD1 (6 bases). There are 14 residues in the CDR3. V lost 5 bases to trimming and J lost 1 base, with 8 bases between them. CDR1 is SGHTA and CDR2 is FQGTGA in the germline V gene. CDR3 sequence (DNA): TGTGCCAGCAGCCCGGGACAGAACACCGGGGAGCTGTTTTTT. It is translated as CASSPGQNTGELFF.

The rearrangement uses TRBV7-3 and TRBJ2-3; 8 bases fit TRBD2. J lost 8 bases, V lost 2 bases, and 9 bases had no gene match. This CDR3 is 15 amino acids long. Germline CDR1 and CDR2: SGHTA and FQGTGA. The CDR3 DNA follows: TGTGCCAGCAGCTTAGCGGGAGGTTCCGGATCTACGCAGTATTTT. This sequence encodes CASSLAGGSGSTQYF. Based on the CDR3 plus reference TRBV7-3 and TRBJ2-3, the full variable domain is GAGVSQTPSNKVTEKGKYVELRCDPISGHTALYWYRQSLGQGPEFLIYFQGTGAADDSGLPNDRFFAVRPEGSVSTLKIQRTERGDSAVYLCASSLAGGSGSTQYFGPGTRLTVL.

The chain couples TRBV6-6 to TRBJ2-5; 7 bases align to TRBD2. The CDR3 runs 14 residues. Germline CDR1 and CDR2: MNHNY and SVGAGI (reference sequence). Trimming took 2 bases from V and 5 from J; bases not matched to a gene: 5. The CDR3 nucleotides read TGTGCCAGCAGTTACGCGGGAGTGGGCGAGACCCAGTACTTC. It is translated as CASSYAGVGETQYF.

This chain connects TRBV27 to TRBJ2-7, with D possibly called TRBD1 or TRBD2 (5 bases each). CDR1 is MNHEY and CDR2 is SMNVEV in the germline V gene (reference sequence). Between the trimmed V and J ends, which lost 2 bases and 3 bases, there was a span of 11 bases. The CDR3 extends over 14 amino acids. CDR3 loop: CASSLGGDSYEQYF. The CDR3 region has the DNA TGTGCCAGCAGTTTAGGGGGAGACAGCTACGAGCAGTACTTC.

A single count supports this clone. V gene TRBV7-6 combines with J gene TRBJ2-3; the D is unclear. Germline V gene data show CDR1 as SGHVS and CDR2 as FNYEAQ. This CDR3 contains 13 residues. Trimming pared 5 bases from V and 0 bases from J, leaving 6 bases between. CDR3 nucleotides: TGTGCCAGCAGCGAAGTCAGCACAGATACGCAGTATTTT. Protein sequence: CASSEVSTDTQYF.

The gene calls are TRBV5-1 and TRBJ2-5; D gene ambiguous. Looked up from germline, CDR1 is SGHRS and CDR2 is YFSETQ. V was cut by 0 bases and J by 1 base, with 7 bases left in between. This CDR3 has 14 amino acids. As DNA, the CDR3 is TGCGCCAGCAGCTTGGCGGCGGCCCAAGAGACCCAGTACTTC. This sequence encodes CASSLAAAQETQYF.

The CDR3 coding sequence is TGTGCCAGCAGTTACACCTTAGGGGACCTCCTTTACGAGCAGTACTTC. Translation: CASSYTLGDLLYEQYF. The chain is built from TRBV6-5 and TRBJ2-7; the D call may be TRBD1 or TRBD2 (5 bases each). The CDR3 is 16 residues long. Germline V gene data show CDR1 as MNHEY and CDR2 as SVGAGI. The germline V and J ends were trimmed by 2 bases and 4 bases, with 18 bases remaining between them.

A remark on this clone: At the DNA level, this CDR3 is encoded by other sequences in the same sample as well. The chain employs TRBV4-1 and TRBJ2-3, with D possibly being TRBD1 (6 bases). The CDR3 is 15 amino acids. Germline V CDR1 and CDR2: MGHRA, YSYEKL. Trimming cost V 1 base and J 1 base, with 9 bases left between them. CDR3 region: CASSQGRGGTDTQYF. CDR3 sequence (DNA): TGCGCCAGCAGCCAAGGCAGGGGAGGCACAGATACGCAGTATTTT.

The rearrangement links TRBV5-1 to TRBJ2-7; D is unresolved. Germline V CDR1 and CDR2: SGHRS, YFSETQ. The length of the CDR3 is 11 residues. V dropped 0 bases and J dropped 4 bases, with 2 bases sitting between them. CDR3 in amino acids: CASSLGYEQYF. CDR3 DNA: TGCGCCAGCAGCTTGGGGTACGAGCAGTACTTC. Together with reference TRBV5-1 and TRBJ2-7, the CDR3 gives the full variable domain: KAGVTQTPRYLIKTRGQQVTLSCSPISGHRSVSWYQQTPGQGLQFLFEYFSETQRNKGNFPGRFSGRQFSNSRSEMNVSTLELGDSALYLCASSLGYEQYFGPGTRLTVT.

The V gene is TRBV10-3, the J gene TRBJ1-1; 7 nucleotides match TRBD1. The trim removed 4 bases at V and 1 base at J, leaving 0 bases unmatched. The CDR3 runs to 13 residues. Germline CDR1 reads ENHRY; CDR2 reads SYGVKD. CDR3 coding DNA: TGTGCCATCAGTGGGACAGGGAACACTGAAGCTTTCTTT. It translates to CAISGTGNTEAFF.

This CDR3 is CASSLGIEGRTEAFF. The CDR3 nucleotides are TGTGCCAGCAGCTTAGGTATAGAGGGGAGGACTGAAGCTTTCTTT. The V and J genes are TRBV7-4 and TRBJ1-1; weak D call: TRBD1 (5 bases). Between the trimmed V and J ends, which lost 1 base and 5 bases, there was a span of 14 bases. The CDR3 has 15 residues. Germline CDR1 is SGHVT and CDR2 is SQSDAQ. The full variable domain, in which reference TRBV7-4 and TRBJ1-1 provide the parts outside the CDR3, is GAGVSQSPRYKVAKRGRDVALRCDSISGHVTLYWYRQTLGQGSEVLTYSQSDAQRDKSGRPSGRFSAERPERSVSTLKIQRTEQGDSAVYLCASSLGIEGRTEAFFGQGTRLTVV.

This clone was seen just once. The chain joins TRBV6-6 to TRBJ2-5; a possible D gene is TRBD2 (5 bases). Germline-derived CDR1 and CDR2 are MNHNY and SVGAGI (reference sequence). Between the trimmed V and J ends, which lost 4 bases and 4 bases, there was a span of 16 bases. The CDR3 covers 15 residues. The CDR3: CASSSSGGDGETQYF. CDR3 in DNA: TGTGCCAGCAGTTCATCAGGAGGAGATGGAGAGACCCAGTACTTC.

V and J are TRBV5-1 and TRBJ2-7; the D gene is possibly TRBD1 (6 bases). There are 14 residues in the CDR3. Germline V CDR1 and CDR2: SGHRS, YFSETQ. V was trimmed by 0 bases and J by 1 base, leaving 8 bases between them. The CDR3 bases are TGCGCCAGCAGCTTGGCAGGACAGTCCTACGAGCAGTACTTC. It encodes CASSLAGQSYEQYF.

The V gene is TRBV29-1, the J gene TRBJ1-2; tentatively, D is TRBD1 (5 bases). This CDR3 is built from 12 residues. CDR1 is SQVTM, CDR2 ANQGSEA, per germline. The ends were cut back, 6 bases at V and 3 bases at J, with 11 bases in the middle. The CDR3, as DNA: TGCAGCGTGGTCAGCAGGGACTATGGCTACACCTTC. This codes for CSVVSRDYGYTF. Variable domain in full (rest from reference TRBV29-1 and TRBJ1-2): SAVISQKPSRDICQRGTSLTIQCQVDSQVTMMFWYRQQPGQSLTLIATANQGSEATYESGFVIDKFPISRPNLTFSTLTVSNMSPEDSSIYLCSVVSRDYGYTFGSGTRLTVV.

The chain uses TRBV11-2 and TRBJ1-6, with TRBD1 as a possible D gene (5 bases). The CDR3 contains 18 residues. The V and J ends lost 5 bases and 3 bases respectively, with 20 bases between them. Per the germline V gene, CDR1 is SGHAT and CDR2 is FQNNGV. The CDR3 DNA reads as TGTGCCAGCAGCCTAAAGGAGGTCCCTGGGGGCTATAATTCACCCCTCCACTTT. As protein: CASSLKEVPGGYNSPLHF. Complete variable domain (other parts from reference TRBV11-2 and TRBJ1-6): EAGVAQSPRYKIIEKRQSVAFWCNPISGHATLYWYQQILGQGPKLLIQFQNNGVVDDSQLPKDRFSAERLKGVDSTLKIQPAKLEDSAVYLCASSLKEVPGGYNSPLHFGNGTRLTVT.

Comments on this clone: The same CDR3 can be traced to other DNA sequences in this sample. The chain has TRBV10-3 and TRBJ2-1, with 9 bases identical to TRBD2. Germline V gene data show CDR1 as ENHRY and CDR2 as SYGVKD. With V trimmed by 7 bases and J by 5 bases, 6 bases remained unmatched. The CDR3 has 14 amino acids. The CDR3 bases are TGTGCCATCACCCAGCGGGAGGTAGACAATGAGCAGTTCTTC. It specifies CAITQREVDNEQFF.

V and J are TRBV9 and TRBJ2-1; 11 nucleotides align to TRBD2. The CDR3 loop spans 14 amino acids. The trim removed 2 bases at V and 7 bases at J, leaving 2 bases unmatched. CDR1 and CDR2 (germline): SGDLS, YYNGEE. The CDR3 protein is CASSVSGGANEQFF. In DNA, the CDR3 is TGTGCCAGCAGCGTTAGCGGGGGGGCAAATGAGCAGTTCTTC.